The T cell receptor (beta chain) under discussion was sequenced for a study of post-analysis software for immune sequencing data. Across the whole study: Included among the disease courses, which were recorded for the cohort, were relapsing-remitting, secondary progressive and progressive-relapsing multiple sclerosis.

Built from TCR beta cDNA, the libraries had unique molecular identifiers in them. T cells numbering about 0.95 to 10 million gave rise to a few hundred thousand cDNA molecules. Each CDR3 protein is one row after TCRdb ran MiXCR on the PCR reads. Of roughly 410,000 distinct CDR3 sequences in the sample, roughly 30% are singletons; the top ten hold over 10%. This clonotype was detected a few times. Its antigen is unknown. Study-wide results and caveats: For normalized Chao1 diversity, multiple sclerosis patients scored significantly lower than controls did. Under F measure analysis, samples from one preparation batch co-clustered strongly.

Source material: blood. The clonotype originates from a girl between 10 and 17 years old with multiple sclerosis.

The CDR3 nucleotides read TGTGCCAGCAGCTCTGGGGTAGCGGGGGGGCCTAGTCAAGAGACCCAGTACTTC. Protein: CASSSGVAGGPSQETQYF. This chain joins TRBV7-2 and TRBJ2-5; 11 positions match TRBD2. Per the germline V gene, CDR1 is SGHTA and CDR2 is FQGNSA. The CDR3 is 18 residues long. V trimming: 4 bases; J trimming: 2 bases; junction bases outside the gene matches: 12.